These 5 T cell receptor beta chains came from one sample sequenced in a study of cytomegalovirus exposure and HLA in healthy donors. Amplification used 60 Vbeta primers and 13 Jbeta primers. The data were produced by immunoSEQ multiplex PCR, yet TCRdb's version contains in-frame clones alone and is incomplete. Of roughly 56,000 clones in the sample, around 87% were seen once. Sequences were obtained from PBMCs. The receptors here all came from a young man in good health and CMV-seronegative.

The rearrangement uses TRBV14 and TRBJ1-1, with D possibly being TRBD1 (6 bases). Germline V lookup: CDR1 SGHDN, CDR2 FVKESK. Trimming left V 5 bases short and J 4 bases short, with 17 bases between. This CDR3 comprises 15 residues. The CDR3 DNA follows: TGTGCCAGCAGCTTAGGGGGAGGGGGAGGCACTGAAGCTTTCTTT. It specifies CASSLGGGGGTEAFF.

This clone was found once. DNA for the CDR3: TGTGCCAGCAGCGGACAGGGACCTTATGGCTACACCTTC. Amino acids: CASSGQGPYGYTF. This sequence joins TRBV11-3 and TRBJ1-2; 8 positions match TRBD1. Germline V lookup: CDR1 SGHNT, CDR2 YENEEA. This CDR3 spans 13 amino acids. V lost 5 bases to trimming and J lost 5 bases; unmatched junction nucleotides: 4.

About this clone itself: At one of its ends the junction is not consistent with the germline gene, which may arise from a read error. CDR3 region: CASSFLVAGGQETQYF. Here the CDR3 DNA reads TGTGCTAGCAGCTTCCTCGTAGCGGGGGGGCAAGAGACCCAGTACTTC. J is TRBJ2-5 and V is TRBV7-7; 11 bases agree with TRBD2. CDR1 is SSHAT and CDR2 is FNYEAQ in the germline V gene (reference sequence). This CDR3 region has 16 residues.

J is TRBJ2-3 and V is TRBV10-2; D is undetermined. CDR1 and CDR2 (germline): WSHSY, SAAADI. CDR3 length: 11 residues. V was trimmed by 5 bases and J by 4 bases, leaving 4 bases between them. As DNA, the CDR3 is TGCGCCAGCAGTATAGCAGATACGCAGTATTTT. This codes for CASSIADTQYF.

This chain connects TRBV15 to TRBJ2-3, with 11 bases identical to TRBD2. CDR3 length: 15 residues. Germline CDR1 reads LNHNV; CDR2 reads YYDKDF (reference sequence). The ends lost 2 bases at V and 4 bases at J; junction bases unmatched: 2. The CDR3 DNA follows: TGTGCCACCAGCAGAAATAGCGGGGGGGCAGATACGCAGTATTTT. Protein: CATSRNSGGADTQYF. The whole variable domain, remainder taken from reference TRBV15 and TRBJ2-3, is DAMVIQNPRYQVTQFGKPVTLSCSQTLNHNVMYWYQQKSSQAPKLLFHYYDKDFNNEADTPDNFQSRRPNTSFCFLDIRSPGLGDTAMYLCATSRNSGGADTQYFGPGTRLTVL.